This T cell receptor (beta chain) was documented in a study of breast tumors, draining lymph nodes, adjacent tissues. Broader study findings: That most tumor T cells come from lymph nodes remained unproven.

In this sample, this clonotype turned up many times. Antigen unknown. Germline V gene sequence: CDR1 DFQATT, CDR2 SNEGSKA (reference sequence). The V and J ends lost 5 bases and 2 bases respectively, with 11 bases between them. CDR3 length: 13 residues. Axillary draining lymph nodes of breast cancer patients supplied the node samples. TCRdb reanalysed the multiplex PCR reads using MiXCR and keeps one entry per CDR3 protein. The repertoire holds around 130,000 distinct CDR3 sequences, with nearly 20% as singletons. The chain uses TRBV20-1 and TRBJ2-3, with D possibly being TRBD1 (5 bases). The clonotype comes from a female donor with breast cancer. Some clones in this sample may be carry-over from other donors' samples. The sequenced material came from axillary lymph node tissue. DNA of the CDR3: TGCAGTGCTGGGGCCCTTACCACAGATACGCAGTATTTT. Its protein product is CSAGALTTDTQYF.